This TCR beta chain was observed in a study of T cells expressing NK-cell markers. Study information: Repertoires of TCR beta were obtained from T cells sorted as CD3+CD56+NKG2C+, CD3+CD56+NKG2C- and CD3+CD56-NKG2C+. HCMV serostatus: seven of eight sequenced donors positive, one negative. The study, taken as a whole, reports: These same clonotypes (in several donors) also led the CD3+CD56-NKG2C+ fraction. The share of CD8+ T cells held by dominant NKG2C+ clonotypes was 1.0-7.0% in roughly 6 donors.

The CDR3 spans 12 residues. Remarks on this clonotype: What it recognizes is unknown.

TCRdb reprocessed the 5' RACE reads, keeping one entry per CDR3 protein, no DNA. This sample's clone table lists approximately 550,000 distinct CDR3 sequences. The chain combines TRBV12-3 or TRBV12-4 with TRBJ2-1; with no DNA, the TCRdb D assignment of TRBD2 cannot be verified. The TCR originated in a young man in good health. The sample taken for sequencing was blood T cells: a sorted CD56 or NKG2C T cell subset, CD4+ or CD8+ T cells, or bulk PBMC T cells (not recorded which). CDR3 in amino acids: CASSPLAGGPFF.